The text below deals with one T cell receptor beta chain. Sequenced by immunoSEQ multiplex PCR; TCRdb stores in-frame clones only, minus some. The data show roughly 97,000 clones, about 86% seen once. V was pared by 4 bases and J by 10 bases, with 10 bases of the junction left unmatched. The germline V gene encodes CDR1 SGDLS and CDR2 YYNGEE. CDR3 size: 15 residues. The data derive from a study of OX40 agonist ivuxolimab in advanced cancers. This TCR derives from an adult with an advanced solid tumor such as melanoma, head and neck, liver or kidney cancer. The rearrangement links TRBV9 to TRBJ1-6; TRBD1 matches 8 bases. The sequenced sample was CD4+ or CD8+ T cells sorted from blood, obtained in a trial of the OX40 agonist ivuxolimab. The CDR3 bases are TGTGCCAGCAGCACGGACAGGGCAGTCCAATCACCCCTCCACTTT. Translated: CASSTDRAVQSPLHF. Combining the CDR3 with reference TRBV9 and TRBJ1-6 gives the whole variable domain DSGVTQTPKHLITATGQRVTLRCSPRSGDLSVYWYQQSLDQGLQFLIQYYNGEERAKGNILERFSAQQFPDLHSELNLSSLELGDSALYFCASSTDRAVQSPLHFGNGTRLTVT.